This T cell receptor beta chain was captured by sequencing in a study of HIV-infected patients and healthy controls. Trimming at V came to 4 bases and at J to 5 bases, leaving 6 bases not matched to a gene. The CDR3 sequence is 16 residues long. Germline V gene data show CDR1 as LNHDA and CDR2 as SQIVND (reference sequence). This clonotype was counted at least ten times. All unsorted peripheral T cells were captured because whole blood was used without fractionation. A roughly 2.5 ml peripheral blood sample was taken for RNA. Reverse transcription used around 500 ng RNA and constant-region primers for alpha and beta. Using multiplexing indices, alpha and beta chain libraries were generated apart by chain-specific third strand synthesis. TCRdb called the 5' RACE reads again in MiXCR, with one record for every CDR3 protein. The table shows roughly 22,000 distinct CDR3 sequences, with under 9.5% occurring only once.

The receptor was isolated from an adult in good health. This rearrangement joins TRBV19 to TRBJ2-3; 13 bases agree with TRBD2. Sequences were obtained from blood. The CDR3 DNA reads as TGTGCCAGTAGTACGGGACTAGCGGGGTCTGAAGATACGCAGTATTTT. Encoded protein: CASSTGLAGSEDTQYF. Together with reference TRBV19 and TRBJ2-3, the CDR3 gives the full variable domain: DGGITQSPKYLFRKEGQNVTLSCEQNLNHDAMYWYRQDPGQGLRLIYYSQIVNDFQKGDIAEGYSVSREKKESFPLTVTSAQKNPTAFYLCASSTGLAGSEDTQYFGPGTRLTVL.